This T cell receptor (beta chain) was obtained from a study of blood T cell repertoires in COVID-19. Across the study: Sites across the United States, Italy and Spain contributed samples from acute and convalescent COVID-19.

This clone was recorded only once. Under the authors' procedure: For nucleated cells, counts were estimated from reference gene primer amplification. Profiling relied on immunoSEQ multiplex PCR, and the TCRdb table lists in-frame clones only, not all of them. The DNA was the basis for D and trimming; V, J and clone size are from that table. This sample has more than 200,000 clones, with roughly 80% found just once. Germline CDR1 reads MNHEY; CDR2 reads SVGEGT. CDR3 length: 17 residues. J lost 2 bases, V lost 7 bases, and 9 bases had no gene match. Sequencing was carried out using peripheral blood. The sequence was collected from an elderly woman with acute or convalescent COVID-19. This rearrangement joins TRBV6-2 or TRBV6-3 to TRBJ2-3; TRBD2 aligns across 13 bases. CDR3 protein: CASTPSGTSGATDTQYF. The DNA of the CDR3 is TGTGCCAGCACCCCCTCCGGGACTAGCGGGGCCACAGATACGCAGTATTTT.